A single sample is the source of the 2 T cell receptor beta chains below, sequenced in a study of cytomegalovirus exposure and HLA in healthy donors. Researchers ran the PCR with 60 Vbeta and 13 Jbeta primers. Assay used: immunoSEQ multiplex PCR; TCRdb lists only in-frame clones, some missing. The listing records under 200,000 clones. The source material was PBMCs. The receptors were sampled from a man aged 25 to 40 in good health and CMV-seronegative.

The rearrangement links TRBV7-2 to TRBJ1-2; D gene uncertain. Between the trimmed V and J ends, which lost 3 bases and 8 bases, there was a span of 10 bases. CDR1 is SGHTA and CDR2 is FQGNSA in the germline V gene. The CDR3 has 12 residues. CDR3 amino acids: CASSFDFGGYTF. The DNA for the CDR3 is TGTGCCAGCAGCTTCGACTTTGGCGGCTACACCTTC.

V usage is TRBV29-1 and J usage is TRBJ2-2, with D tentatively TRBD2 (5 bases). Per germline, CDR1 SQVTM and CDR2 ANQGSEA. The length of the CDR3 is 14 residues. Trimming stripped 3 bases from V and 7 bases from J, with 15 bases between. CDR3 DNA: TGCAGCGTTGACGGAAACGCCGAGGGCGGGGAGCTGTTTTTT. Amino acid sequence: CSVDGNAEGGELFF.